These 5 T cell receptor beta chains originate from one sample sequenced in a study of cytomegalovirus exposure and HLA in healthy donors. The study ran its PCR with 60 Vbeta and 13 Jbeta primers. TCRdb's table, derived via immunoSEQ multiplex PCR, lists solely in-frame clones and lacks some. This sample has 100,000 or so clones, with approximately 84% found just once. The sequenced sample consisted of PBMCs. These TCRs come from a man aged 18 to 29 in good health and CMV-seronegative.

The chain employs TRBV5-6 and TRBJ1-2; 7 bases map to TRBD1. J was trimmed by 7 bases and V by 2 bases; bases with no gene match: 11. The CDR3 is made up of 15 amino acids. Germline CDR1 reads SGHDT; CDR2 reads YYEEEE. The CDR3 is CASSFGTAPKGGYTF. CDR3 sequence (DNA): TGTGCCAGCAGCTTCGGGACAGCCCCAAAGGGTGGCTACACCTTC.

This clone was counted between two and nine times. The rearrangement links TRBV14 to TRBJ2-3; TRBD2 agrees at 10 bases. Germline V lookup: CDR1 SGHDN, CDR2 FVKESK. CDR3 length: 15 amino acids. With V trimmed by 4 bases and J by 9 bases, 10 bases remained unmatched. The CDR3 here is CASSPLLAGVLTQYF. Written as DNA, the CDR3 is TGTGCCAGCAGCCCCCTGCTAGCGGGAGTTTTGACGCAGTATTTT.

The chain recombines TRBV13 with TRBJ2-7; 7 nucleotides align to TRBD2. The trim removed 5 bases at V and 3 bases at J, leaving 7 bases unmatched. The CDR3 loop spans 14 amino acids. Germline V gene sequence: CDR1 PRHDT, CDR2 FYEKMQ (reference sequence). DNA for the CDR3: TGTGCCAGCAGCCCAGCGGGACCCGACTACGAGCAGTACTTC. Translating it yields CASSPAGPDYEQYF.

On this clone itself: One junction end disagrees with the germline gene, perhaps due to a read error. The chain employs TRBV5-6 and TRBJ1-3; 7 nucleotides match TRBD1. This CDR3 contains 15 residues. Germline values: CDR1 SGHDT, CDR2 YYEEEE. The CDR3 coding sequence is TGTGCCGGCAGCTTTGACAGGGCGGCTGGAAACACCATATATTTT. This gives the protein CAGSFDRAAGNTIYF.

This chain connects TRBV6-1 to TRBJ1-4; D not resolved. The CDR3 has 17 amino acids. The V end lost 3 bases, the J end lost 4 bases, and 18 bases lay between the germline ends. Germline V gene data show CDR1 as MNHNS and CDR2 as SASEGT. CDR3 coding DNA: TGTGCCAGCAGTGATCAAACCCCTCGGAGAGGTAATGAAAAACTGTTTTTT. It codes for CASSDQTPRRGNEKLFF.